Below, 22 T cell receptor beta chains from the same sample are listed, as sequenced in a study of early T cells in non-severe SARS-CoV-2 infection. TCRdb re-called the 5' RACE reads through MiXCR, storing one row per CDR3 protein. The sample includes over 95,000 distinct CDR3 sequences, roughly 17% of them seen just once. Material: whole blood. The receptors stem from an adult who was a healthcare worker with PCR-confirmed SARS-CoV-2 infection or an uninfected control (not recorded which).

This clonotype has more than one count but fewer than ten. This chain connects TRBV11-2 to TRBJ1-4; D is unclear. Trimming stripped 5 bases from V and 3 bases from J, with 7 bases between. Germline V gene sequence: CDR1 SGHAT, CDR2 FQNNGV. The CDR3 sequence is 13 residues long. This CDR3 is CASSPDPNEKLFF. CDR3 nucleotides: TGTGCCAGCAGCCCGGACCCTAATGAAAAACTGTTTTTT.

This clonotype was seen a handful of times. This chain uses TRBV6-2 or TRBV6-3 with TRBJ2-7, with D uncertain. The germline V gene has CDR1 MNHEY and CDR2 SVGEGT. The CDR3 is 13 amino acids. V was shortened by 2 bases and J by 3 bases, with 8 bases between the two germline ends. The CDR3 nucleotides read TGTGCCAGCAGTTACGTCGGCCTCTACGAGCAGTACTTC. This sequence encodes CASSYVGLYEQYF.

There are a few counts of this clonotype. The chain links TRBV28 to TRBJ1-3, with no clear D. V was pared by 4 bases and J by 0 bases, with 7 bases between. Germline CDR1 and CDR2: MDHEN and SYDVKM. The CDR3 consists of 14 residues. The CDR3 here is CASSYLHSGNTIYF. The DNA for the CDR3 is TGTGCCAGCAGTTACCTCCACTCTGGAAACACCATATATTTT. Based on the CDR3 plus reference TRBV28 and TRBJ1-3, the full variable domain is DVKVTQSSRYLVKRTGEKVFLECVQDMDHENMFWYRQDPGLGLRLIYFSYDVKMKEKGDIPEGYSVSREKKERFSLILESASTNQTSMYLCASSYLHSGNTIYFGEGSWLTVV.

The chain links TRBV28 to TRBJ2-1, with 7 bases that match TRBD2. The V and J ends lost 2 bases and 4 bases, in that order; junction bases with no gene match: 5. In germline, CDR1 is MDHEN, CDR2 SYDVKM. CDR3 length: 15 amino acids. The CDR3 loop is CASSLETSTYNEQFF. CDR3 coding DNA: TGTGCCAGCAGTTTAGAGACTAGCACATACAATGAGCAGTTCTTC.

This chain links TRBV27 with TRBJ2-7; TRBD2 agrees at 10 bases. Germline values: CDR1 MNHEY, CDR2 SMNVEV (reference sequence). The CDR3 runs 15 residues. Trimming removed 5 bases from V and 5 bases from J; junction bases left unmatched: 9. CDR3 sequence: CASSLSGRPDHEQYF. The DNA of the CDR3 is TGTGCCAGCAGTCTTAGCGGGAGGCCCGATCACGAGCAGTACTTC.

This clonotype was detected only a few times. CDR3 DNA sequence: TGCAGTGCTAGAGATAGGGCGCGGAACACTGAAGCTTTCTTT. As protein: CSARDRARNTEAFF. This sequence joins TRBV20-1 and TRBJ1-1; D is ambiguous. This CDR3 has 14 amino acids. Trimming cost V 0 bases and J 1 base, with 9 bases left between them. CDR1 is DFQATT and CDR2 is SNEGSKA in the germline V gene (reference sequence).

This clonotype was picked up a small number of times. This chain connects TRBV28 to TRBJ1-4; TRBD1 matches at 7 bases. The length of the CDR3 is 15 residues. CDR1 MDHEN and CDR2 SYDVKM come from the germline V gene. V was pared by 6 bases and J by 0 bases, with 4 bases of the junction left unmatched. CDR3 in amino acids: CASSRTGATNEKLFF. The CDR3 DNA is TGTGCCAGCAGCCGTACAGGGGCAACTAATGAAAAACTGTTTTTT.

In this sample, this clonotype turned up a few times. The junction differs from germline at one of its ends, possibly a read error. The chain uses TRBV12-3 or TRBV12-4 and TRBJ1-3; D is uncertain. The length of the CDR3 is 15 residues. This chain's CDR3 is CASSLNTGSENTIYF. CDR3 sequence (DNA): TGTGCCAGCAGTTTAAACACCGGCTCTGAAAACACCATATATTTT.

In this sample, this clonotype turned up a few times. This chain uses TRBV7-9 with TRBJ1-1; no definite D call. Germline V gives CDR1 SEHNR, CDR2 FQNEAQ (reference sequence). The V gene lost 1 base and the J gene lost 11 bases, with 8 bases spanning the gap. The CDR3 runs to 11 residues. The DNA of the CDR3 is TGTGCCAGCAGCTTAGAACCACCGGCTTTCTTT. Translation: CASSLEPPAFF.

The J gene is TRBJ1-2, the V gene TRBV24-1; D might be TRBD1 (6 bases). Between the trimmed V and J ends, which lost 4 bases and 2 bases, there was a span of 13 bases. This CDR3 region has 15 residues. The V gene's germline CDR1 is KGHDR and CDR2 SFDVKD. CDR3 DNA sequence: TGTGCCACCAGTGAAGCGGGACAACAGAACTATGGCTACACCTTC. Its protein is CATSEAGQQNYGYTF.

The chain recombines TRBV7-4 with TRBJ2-7; D is unclear. The length of the CDR3 is 11 residues. Germline V CDR1 and CDR2: SGHVT, SQSDAQ. The V end lost 8 bases, the J end lost 7 bases, and 12 bases lay between the germline ends. The CDR3 DNA reads TGTGCCAGCCCCTCGCCATGGGAGCAGTACTTC. This sequence encodes CASPSPWEQYF.

The chain links TRBV11-2 to TRBJ2-5, with 7 bases matching TRBD1. The CDR3 has 15 amino acids. Germline V gene sequence: CDR1 SGHAT, CDR2 FQNNGV. Trimming at V came to 0 bases and at J to 5 bases, leaving 6 bases not matched to a gene. The CDR3 loop reads CASSLDPGQAETQYF. CDR3 DNA sequence: TGTGCCAGCAGCTTAGATCCCGGACAGGCGGAGACCCAGTACTTC.

About this clonotype itself: A read error may produce the germline difference seen at one junction end. V gene TRBV6-6 combines with J gene TRBJ2-2; D is perhaps TRBD2 (5 bases). Germline loops: CDR1 MNHNY, CDR2 SVGAGI (reference sequence). This CDR3 comprises 13 residues. CDR3 amino acids: CASSYSGTGELFF. The DNA of the CDR3 is TGTGCCAGCAGCTACTCGGGGACCGGGGAGCTGTTTTTT.

This clonotype came up a few times. This rearrangement joins TRBV29-1 to TRBJ2-7; a possible D gene is TRBD2 (5 bases). Deletions cut 3 bases from V and 5 bases from J, with 11 bases between. The germline CDR1 and CDR2 sequences are SQVTM and ANQGSEA. CDR3 length: 12 residues. The CDR3 here is CSVEEARNEQYF. The CDR3 DNA reads TGCAGCGTTGAGGAGGCGCGAAACGAGCAGTACTTC.

This clonotype appeared many times. The chain recombines TRBV15 with TRBJ2-3; D perhaps matches TRBD2 (5 bases). From germline, CDR1 is LNHNV and CDR2 YYDKDF (reference sequence). The CDR3 is 18 amino acids. Trimming cost V 2 bases and J 0 bases, with 18 bases left between them. Here the CDR3 DNA reads TGTGCCACCAGCAGAACTGCGGGTGGCCGAGCTAGCACAGATACGCAGTATTTT. It encodes CATSRTAGGRASTDTQYF. The whole variable domain, remainder taken from reference TRBV15 and TRBJ2-3, is DAMVIQNPRYQVTQFGKPVTLSCSQTLNHNVMYWYQQKSSQAPKLLFHYYDKDFNNEADTPDNFQSRRPNTSFCFLDIRSPGLGDTAMYLCATSRTAGGRASTDTQYFGPGTRLTVL.

The chain is built from TRBV2 and TRBJ2-5; D is undetermined. The CDR3 extends over 11 amino acids. The germline V gene has CDR1 SNHLY and CDR2 FYNNEI. Trimming removed 6 bases from V and 6 bases from J, with 8 bases in between. CDR3 bases: TGTGCCAGCAGCGCTCTTCAGACCCAGTACTTC. Its protein is CASSALQTQYF.

This clonotype was observed a handful of times. The chain uses TRBV7-2 and TRBJ2-7; D uncertain. The length of the CDR3 is 14 residues. V was shortened by 0 bases and J by 4 bases, with 10 bases between the two germline ends. Germline values: CDR1 SGHTA, CDR2 FQGNSA. The CDR3 region is CASSLAGLRYEQYF. For the CDR3, the DNA is TGTGCCAGCAGCTTAGCCGGCCTCAGGTACGAGCAGTACTTC.

The chain employs TRBV28 and TRBJ2-1, with 15 positions matching TRBD2. J lost 3 bases, V lost 6 bases, and 9 bases had no gene match. Per the germline V gene, CDR1 is MDHEN and CDR2 is SYDVKM. The CDR3 loop spans 18 amino acids. The CDR3 here is CASSSGTSGRFVYNEQFF. Written as DNA, the CDR3 is TGTGCCAGCAGCTCCGGGACTAGCGGGAGGTTTGTCTACAATGAGCAGTTCTTC.

The chain has TRBV7-9 and TRBJ2-7; the D call may be TRBD1 or TRBD2 (5 bases each). This CDR3 is 17 amino acids long. V was trimmed by 5 bases and J by 3 bases, leaving 23 bases between them. Germline V gene lookup returns CDR1 SEHNR and CDR2 FQNEAQ (reference sequence). In DNA, the CDR3 is TGTGCCAGCAGCCCGATTCCCGGGACCCCCCCCTTCTACGAGCAGTACTTC. Encoded protein: CASSPIPGTPPFYEQYF.

The J gene is TRBJ1-3, the V gene TRBV15, with no clear D. CDR3 length: 15 amino acids. Germline V CDR1 and CDR2: LNHNV, YYDKDF (reference sequence). Between the trimmed V and J ends, which lost 0 bases and 0 bases, there was a span of 6 bases. Written as DNA, the CDR3 is TGTGCCACCAGCAGAGACGGGAACTCTGGAAACACCATATATTTT. This gives the protein CATSRDGNSGNTIYF.

This clonotype was recorded many times. The chain is built from TRBV14 and TRBJ2-1; tentative D call: TRBD2 (5 bases). The V gene lost 1 base and the J gene lost 5 bases, with 15 bases spanning the gap. The CDR3 runs to 16 residues. Germline V gene sequence: CDR1 SGHDN, CDR2 FVKESK. The CDR3 spells CASSQGVEVIDNEQFF. In DNA, the CDR3 is TGTGCCAGCAGCCAAGGGGTGGAGGTAATCGACAATGAGCAGTTCTTC.

This clonotype was recorded a few times. The rearrangement uses TRBV12-3 or TRBV12-4 and TRBJ1-2; D unresolved. The CDR3 runs to 13 residues. V lost 5 bases and J 7 bases, leaving 14 bases between the germline ends. The CDR3 protein is CASSLGVLSGYTF. DNA of the CDR3: TGTGCCAGCAGTCTGGGTGTATTATCTGGCTACACCTTC.